This T cell receptor beta chain was retrieved from a study of vaccination and CD4 T cells after COVID-19. Study-wide context: A CEFX pool, an HIV-1 Nef pool, or no peptide went to control cultures.

V was pared by 7 bases and J by 7 bases, with 14 bases between. The CDR3 runs to 14 residues. The germline V gene has CDR1 SEHNR and CDR2 FQNEAQ (reference sequence). Treatment indicated: approximately 9-day PBMC culture with coronavirus spike peptide pools or control peptides (ViraFEST assay). Cell culture was performed with two million PBMCs per well in the presence of around 9.4 IU/ml IL-2 and 10 ug/ml peptide pools. Scientists ran DNA taken from cultured CD4+ T cells through the Oncomine TCR Beta short-read assay for sequencing. TCRdb independently ran MiXCR on the PCR reads; one entry per CDR3 protein. This table has about 22,000 distinct CDR3 sequences, about 31% appearing once. In its sample, this clonotype was seen a few times. Its specificity is not known.

The TCR was taken from a human donor with COVID-19. The sample consisted of cultured CD4+ T cells from blood. This chain connects TRBV7-9 to TRBJ1-6; unclear D gene. CDR3 region: CASNAVGGNSPLHF. CDR3 in DNA: TGTGCCAGCAACGCGGTGGGTGGGAATTCACCCCTCCACTTT. The entire variable domain, with the rest obtained from reference TRBV7-9 and TRBJ1-6, is as follows: DTGVSQNPRHKITKRGQNVTFRCDPISEHNRLYWYRQTLGQGPEFLTYFQNEAQLEKSRLLSDRFSAERPKGSFSTLEIQRTEQGDSAMYLCASNAVGGNSPLHFGNGTRLTVT.